Listed here are 16 T cell receptor beta chains from one sample, sequenced in a study of cytomegalovirus exposure and HLA in healthy donors. With 60 Vbeta and 13 Jbeta primers, the PCR was carried out. Generated by immunoSEQ multiplex PCR, the TCRdb table keeps only in-frame clones and is missing some. In the table there are 150,000 to 200,000 clones, approximately 84% of which are singletons. Sequencing used PBMCs. These receptors all come from a woman in her twenties or thirties in good health and CMV-seropositive.

This rearrangement joins TRBV5-4 to TRBJ1-1; D gene unclear. This CDR3 has 13 residues. Per germline, CDR1 SGHNT and CDR2 YYREEE (reference sequence). Trimming removed 1 base from V and 7 bases from J, with 11 bases in between. CDR3 in amino acids: CASSLFRVDEAFF. In nucleotides, the CDR3 is TGTGCCAGCAGCTTGTTCCGGGTTGATGAAGCTTTCTTT.

V and J are TRBV7-9 and TRBJ2-1; the match to TRBD2 covers 8 bases. Germline CDR1 is SEHNR and CDR2 is FQNEAQ (reference sequence). The CDR3 spans 16 residues. The ends lost 5 bases at V and 7 bases at J; junction bases unmatched: 13. CDR3 in amino acids: CASSVTSGPLLNEQFF. The CDR3 nucleotides read TGTGCCAGCAGCGTAACTAGCGGTCCCCTTCTAAATGAGCAGTTCTTC.

The rearrangement joins TRBV19 to TRBJ2-1, with 10 bases lining up with TRBD2. Germline V gene sequence: CDR1 LNHDA, CDR2 SQIVND (reference sequence). The V and J ends lost 9 bases and 7 bases, in that order; junction bases with no gene match: 12. The CDR3 is 15 residues long. The CDR3 here is CASQSGRAGVNEQFF. CDR3 bases: TGTGCCAGCCAGAGCGGGAGGGCCGGGGTAAATGAGCAGTTCTTC.

The chain joins TRBV6-1 to TRBJ1-4; 7 bases match TRBD1. This CDR3 comprises 16 residues. Unmatched junction bases numbered 8, after V lost 4 bases and J lost 3 bases. Per the germline V gene, CDR1 is MNHNS and CDR2 is SASEGT. CDR3 in DNA: TGTGCCAGCAGTGCCCTGAACAGGGGAGCTAATGAAAAACTGTTTTTT. Residues: CASSALNRGANEKLFF.

The chain employs TRBV6-1 and TRBJ2-7, with D maybe TRBD1 (5 bases). Germline CDR1 MNHNS, CDR2 SASEGT. CDR3 length: 11 amino acids. The ends were cut back, 10 bases at V and 4 bases at J, with 11 bases in the middle. Here the CDR3 reads CATQDSYEQYF. In DNA, the CDR3 is TGTGCCACACAAGACAGTTACGAGCAGTACTTC.

The CDR3 loop is CASLAGVSYEQYF. In DNA form, the CDR3 reads TGTGCCAGCTTGGCAGGGGTCTCCTACGAGCAGTACTTC. V is TRBV6-6 and J is TRBJ2-7, with D maybe TRBD1 (6 bases). Germline CDR1 and CDR2: MNHNY and SVGAGI (reference sequence). Deletions cut 8 bases from V and 0 bases from J, with 11 bases between. This CDR3 is 13 amino acids long.

The chain combines TRBV5-1 with TRBJ2-7, with a weak D call TRBD2 (6 bases). Germline loops: CDR1 SGHRS, CDR2 YFSETQ. V gave up 7 bases and J gave up 6 bases, with 23 bases separating them. The CDR3 sequence is 15 residues long. Written as DNA, the CDR3 is TGCGCCAGCGGCCCCGAGGGGTCGGGAGAAGGCGAGCAGTACTTC. Translated, it gives CASGPEGSGEGEQYF.

J is TRBJ2-5 and V is TRBV11-3; D not certain. Germline V CDR1 and CDR2: SGHNT, YENEEA. Trimming removed 3 bases at V and 7 bases at J, with 9 bases between. The CDR3 sequence is 12 residues long. CDR3 protein: CASSFGERTQYF. Written as DNA, the CDR3 is TGTGCCAGCAGCTTTGGAGAAAGGACCCAGTACTTC.

This chain joins TRBV6-4 and TRBJ2-7; D is unclear. The CDR3 totals 13 residues. V was cut by 3 bases and J by 7 bases, with 13 bases left in between. Germline V gene lookup returns CDR1 MRHNA and CDR2 SNTAGT. This CDR3 reads CASSELPTGEQYF. The DNA of the CDR3 is TGTGCCAGCAGTGAGCTCCCGACTGGGGAGCAGTACTTC.

V usage is TRBV5-1 and J usage is TRBJ2-3, with D uncertain. CDR3 length: 13 amino acids. CDR1 is SGHRS and CDR2 is YFSETQ in the germline V gene. V was shortened by 4 bases and J by 2 bases, with 8 bases between the two germline ends. The CDR3 loop is CASSPEFTDTQYF. CDR3 nucleotides: TGCGCCAGCAGCCCAGAATTCACAGATACGCAGTATTTT.

This sequence joins TRBV13 and TRBJ1-2, with a weak D call TRBD1 (6 bases). The CDR3 runs 17 residues. The germline gives CDR1 PRHDT, CDR2 FYEKMQ (reference sequence). V was shortened by 5 bases and J by 4 bases, with 23 bases between the two germline ends. The CDR3 DNA sequence: TGTGCCAGCAGCCTATCTGGACAGTTTGCACGAAGCTATGGCTACACCTTC. Protein: CASSLSGQFARSYGYTF.

The rearrangement joins TRBV4-3 to TRBJ2-4, with D possibly TRBD1 on 6 matching bases. The CDR3 is 14 residues long. CDR1 is LGHNA and CDR2 is YSLEER in the germline V gene. With 0 bases removed from V and 7 bases from J, the gap between germline ends came to 10 bases. The CDR3 region is CASSQEFGQNIQYF. In DNA, the CDR3 is TGCGCCAGCAGCCAAGAATTCGGACAGAACATTCAGTACTTC.

V usage is TRBV6-6 and J usage is TRBJ2-5, with 11 bases identical to TRBD2. This CDR3 spans 16 amino acids. Per germline, CDR1 MNHNY and CDR2 SVGAGI (reference sequence). Unmatched junction bases numbered 7, after V lost 2 bases and J lost 5 bases. The CDR3 DNA follows: TGTGCCAGCAGTTACGGAGTAGCGGGGGGGCGGGAGACCCAGTACTTC. Protein sequence: CASSYGVAGGRETQYF.

Here the CDR3 reads CASSPGGSGQPQHF. CDR3 in DNA: TGTGCCAGCAGCCCGGGGGGGTCGGGTCAGCCCCAGCATTTT. The chain is built from TRBV7-9 and TRBJ1-5; D is possibly TRBD1 (5 bases). With 5 bases removed from V and 6 bases from J, the gap between germline ends came to 14 bases. The germline V gene has CDR1 SEHNR and CDR2 FQNEAQ (reference sequence). This CDR3 is built from 14 residues.

This clone was observed once. The V call is TRBV25-1, the J call TRBJ2-7, with D unclear. Germline-derived CDR1 and CDR2 are MGHDK and SYGVNS. Trimming shortened V by 4 bases and J by 3 bases, and 10 bases separated the two germline ends. The CDR3 covers 13 residues. The CDR3, as DNA: TGTGCCAGCAGTGTAGAGGCCCACTACGAGCAGTACTTC. Its translation is CASSVEAHYEQYF.

The rearrangement uses TRBV7-9 and TRBJ2-7; 8 bases are shared with TRBD1. Germline assignment: CDR1 SEHNR and CDR2 FQNEAQ (reference sequence). The CDR3 consists of 14 residues. The trim removed 5 bases at V and 3 bases at J, leaving 6 bases unmatched. CDR3 sequence (DNA): TGTGCCAGCAGCCCAGGGGGCTTAAGCTACGAGCAGTACTTC. Its protein product is CASSPGGLSYEQYF.